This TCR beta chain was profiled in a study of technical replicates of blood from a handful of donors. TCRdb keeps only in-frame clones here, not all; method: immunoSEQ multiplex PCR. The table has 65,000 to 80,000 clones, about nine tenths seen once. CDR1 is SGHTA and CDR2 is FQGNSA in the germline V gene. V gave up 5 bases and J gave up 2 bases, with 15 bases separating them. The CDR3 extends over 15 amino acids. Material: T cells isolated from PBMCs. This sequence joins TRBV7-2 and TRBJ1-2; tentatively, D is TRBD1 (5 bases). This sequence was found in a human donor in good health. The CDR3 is CASSQRRGTNYGYTF. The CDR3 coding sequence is TGTGCCAGCAGCCAGAGGAGGGGTACGAACTATGGCTACACCTTC.